What follows is one T cell receptor beta chain and its context. The data are from a study of regulatory T cells in long-lasting Graves disease. Indicated time point: newly diagnosed GD, antithyroid drugs for less than 3 months. Scientists built the TCR library using RNA that was extracted from PBMCs. Relying on iRepertoire HTBI primers and Arm-PCR of CDR3 regions, the team built TCR beta libraries. TCRdb fed the multiplex PCR reads into MiXCR, producing one record per CDR3 protein. In the table there are approximately 560,000 distinct CDR3 sequences, approximately 16% of which are singletons. These data were also reused for a study on T cells in Graves' hyperthyroidism and ophthalmopathy. From that paper: First-round RT-PCR with HTBI primers amplified the TCR CDR3 region.

The sequenced sample was peripheral blood mononuclear cells (PBMCs), obtained at new diagnosis, from a patient treated with antithyroid drugs. The TCR was taken from a man aged 18 to 30 with Graves disease.

CDR3 coding DNA: TGCGCCAGCAGCCTCCGTAACTTCTACAATGAGCAGTTCTTC. It is translated as CASSLRNFYNEQFF. This chain uses TRBV5-1 with TRBJ2-1; D not resolved. Between the trimmed V and J ends, which lost 4 bases and 3 bases, there was a span of 11 bases. The CDR3 is 14 amino acids. Germline V gene lookup returns CDR1 SGHRS and CDR2 YFSETQ. Combining the CDR3 with reference TRBV5-1 and TRBJ2-1 gives the whole variable domain KAGVTQTPRYLIKTRGQQVTLSCSPISGHRSVSWYQQTPGQGLQFLFEYFSETQRNKGNFPGRFSGRQFSNSRSEMNVSTLELGDSALYLCASSLRNFYNEQFFGPGTRLTVL.